A selection of T cell receptor beta chains follows, all from one sample in a study. MiXCR, applied by TCRdb to the 5' RACE reads, yields one record per CDR3 protein. Here the sample spans around 50,000 distinct CDR3 sequences, 25% to 35% being singletons. The sample was tumor-infiltrating memory CD4+ T cells sorted from the breast tumor. These receptor sequences come from a female donor with breast cancer. The CDR3 runs from the conserved cysteine through the conserved F or W. D genes are given only for firm matches. Size values are once, few and many counts, or a class for expanded clones, and some rows have none.

13 NA NA TRBJ1-1 TRBV27 CASRRRAGTEAFF TGTGCCAGCCGGAGGAGGGCAGGGACTGAAGCTTTCTTT
12 TRBD1 few TRBJ1-2 TRBV29-1 CSVGQGTYGYTF TGCAGCGTGGGACAGGGGACCTATGGCTACACCTTC
18 TRBD2 few TRBJ2-7 TRBV4-2 CASSREAATSGLPYEQYF TGTGCCAGCAGCCGAGAGGCTGCGACTAGCGGGCTACCCTACGAGCAGTACTTC
18 NA NA TRBJ1-2 TRBV4-3 CASSQDRGATPTNYDYTF TGCGCCAGCAGCCAAGATCGGGGCGCCACACCGACTAACTATGACTACACCTTC
12 NA few TRBJ1-5 TRBV6-2/TRBV6-3 CASTQEGRPQHF TGTGCCAGCACCCAGGAAGGCAGGCCCCAGCATTTT
13 NA NA TRBJ2-7 TRBV6-5 CASSRGTPGEQYF TGTGCCAGCAGCCGAGGCACCCCCGGCGAGCAGTACTTC
15 NA few TRBJ1-6 TRBV5-1 CASSLRSSYNSPLHF TGCGCCAGCAGCCTAAGAAGCTCCTATAATTCACCCCTCCACTTT
12 NA few TRBJ1-2 TRBV5-1 CASRVEADGYTF TGCGCCAGCAGAGTCGAAGCGGACGGCTACACCTTC
15 TRBD1 NA TRBJ2-1 TRBV12-3/TRBV12-4 CASSPGTAKNNEQFF TGTGCCAGCAGCCCTGGGACAGCAAAAAACAATGAGCAGTTCTTC
12 NA NA TRBJ1-1 TRBV3-1 CASSTEDATAFF TGTGCCAGCAGCACAGAAGACGCTACAGCTTTCTTT
13 NA few TRBJ1-2 TRBV6-6 CASRSRVGDGYTF TGTGCCAGCCGGTCCAGGGTGGGAGATGGCTACACCTTC
15 NA NA TRBJ1-5 TRBV27 CASSFIDRRNQPQHF TGTGCCAGCAGTTTCATAGACAGACGCAATCAGCCCCAGCATTTT
17 NA few TRBJ1-6 TRBV6-5 CASRRPGQSSYNSPLHF TGTGCCAGCAGGCGCCCCGGGCAGAGCTCCTATAATTCACCCCTCCACTTT
13 NA few TRBJ2-7 TRBV28 CASSFFSSYEQYF TGTGCCAGCAGTTTTTTCAGCTCCTACGAGCAGTACTTC
15 NA once TRBJ1-4 TRBV18 CASSPSQPTNEKLFF TGTGCCAGCTCACCATCCCAGCCAACTAATGAAAAACTGTTTTTT
12 NA NA TRBJ2-5 TRBV28 CASSSSEMAQYF NA
15 NA NA TRBJ1-5 TRBV5-1 CASSEQGSSNQPQHF TGCGCCAGCAGCGAACAGGGATCCAGCAATCAGCCCCAGCATTTT
14 TRBD1 few TRBJ2-4 TRBV7-8 CASSLVAQGDIQYF TGTGCCAGCAGCTTAGTGGCGCAGGGGGACATTCAGTACTTC
13 NA few TRBJ1-1 TRBV9 CASSVEGNTEAFF TGTGCCAGCAGCGTAGAAGGGAACACTGAAGCTTTCTTT
13 NA NA TRBJ2-4 TRBV5-1 CASSPRTDSIQYF TGCGCCAGCAGCCCTCGGACCGACTCGATTCAGTACTTC
14 NA few TRBJ2-2 TRBV7-2 CASSLHRNTGELFF TGTGCCAGCAGCTTACACAGGAACACCGGGGAGCTGTTTTTT
14 NA NA TRBJ2-7 TRBV5-1 CASSLGPEAYEQYF TGCGCCAGCAGCTTGGGACCGGAGGCCTACGAGCAGTACTTC
16 TRBD2 many TRBJ2-4 TRBV5-1 CASSFLAGLDKNIQYF TGCGCCAGCAGCTTTCTAGCGGGATTGGACAAAAACATTCAGTACTTC
12 NA few TRBJ2-5 TRBV12-2 CASSPRQETQYF TGTGCCAGCAGCCCACGCCAAGAGACCCAGTACTTC
14 NA medium-sized TRBJ2-2 TRBV7-8 CASSSEAFTGELFF TGTGCCAGCAGCTCCGAAGCCTTCACCGGGGAGCTGTTTTTT
13 TRBD1 few TRBJ1-2 TRBV6-1 CATLDRALGGYTF TGTGCCACCCTGGACAGGGCCCTCGGTGGCTACACCTTC
15 TRBD1 few TRBJ2-2 TRBV6-5 CASSSGTGSVGELFF TGTGCCAGCAGCTCCGGGACAGGGTCTGTGGGGGAGCTGTTTTTT
14 TRBD1 NA TRBJ2-7 TRBV5-1 CASSIQGQSHEQYF TGCGCCAGCAGCATACAGGGACAGTCACACGAGCAGTACTTC
12 NA few TRBJ1-1 TRBV20-1 CSAYKYRTEAFF TGCAGTGCTTACAAATATAGGACTGAAGCTTTCTTT
17 TRBD2 NA TRBJ2-4 TRBV20-1 CSASRGAGGGTKNIQYF TGCAGTGCTAGTCGAGGAGCGGGAGGGGGGACCAAAAACATTCAGTACTTC
17 NA NA TRBJ2-1 TRBV7-2 CASSPFFAGGGYNEQFF TGTGCCAGCAGCCCGTTTTTTGCGGGTGGGGGGTACAATGAGCAGTTCTTC
14 TRBD2 many TRBJ2-1 TRBV20-1 CSARPTSGKNEQFF TGCAGTGCTAGACCGACTAGCGGGAAAAATGAGCAGTTCTTC
13 TRBD2 few TRBJ2-7 TRBV4-1 CASSQREGYEQYF TGCGCCAGCAGCCAGCGGGAGGGCTACGAGCAGTACTTC
15 NA NA TRBJ2-7 TRBV10-3 CATTRGETSAYEQYF TGTGCCACGACCAGGGGGGAGACTAGCGCGTACGAGCAGTACTTC
11 NA NA TRBJ2-3 TRBV20-1 CSARGPDTQYF TGCAGTGCTAGAGGTCCGGATACGCAGTATTTT
14 NA NA TRBJ2-1 TRBV5-1 CASSFGSSYNEQVF TGCGCCAGCAGCTTTGGGAGCTCCTACAATGAGCAGGTCTTC
15 NA NA TRBJ2-3 TRBV7-9 CASSLGGRVADTQYF TGTGCCAGCAGCTTAGGGGGCAGGGTGGCAGATACGCAGTATTTT
15 TRBD2 NA TRBJ2-3 TRBV24-1 CATSDFRGSGDTQYF TGTGCCACCAGTGATTTTCGCGGGAGCGGGGATACGCAGTATTTT
14 NA NA TRBJ1-1 TRBV7-2 CASSLEGGSTEAFF TGTGCCAGCAGCTTAGAGGGGGGTAGCACTGAAGCTTTCTTT
15 TRBD1 few TRBJ2-2 TRBV7-8 CASSLLTGGTGELFF TGTGCCAGCAGCTTACTTACAGGGGGCACCGGGGAGCTGTTTTTT
12 NA few TRBJ2-1 TRBV5-1 CASRGVENEQFF TGCGCCAGCAGAGGAGTAGAGAATGAGCAGTTCTTC
17 NA few TRBJ2-6 TRBV7-2 CASSLGGRISGANVLTF TGTGCCAGCAGCTTAGGGGGGAGGATTTCTGGGGCCAACGTCCTGACTTTC
13 NA few TRBJ1-2 TRBV7-9 CASSLGSSYGYTF TGTGCCAGCAGCTTGGGAAGTAGCTATGGCTACACCTTC